This T cell receptor beta chain derives from a study of beta chain features in type 1 diabetes. Notes on the study in general: Patients with Type 1 diabetes showed moderately but significantly shorter TCRB CDR3s in all four CD4+ subsets. Compared to healthy donors, patients appeared to have naive, central memory and Treg TCRB repertoires that were more alike.

Regarding this clone: Its antigen is unidentified.

Investigators reverse transcribed all isolated RNA, so they sequenced expressed TCRB transcripts. Repertoires were generated with immunoSEQ multiplex PCR, while TCRdb's copy carries only in-frame clones and drops some. The data show about 360,000 clones, roughly 12% seen once. The sample comprised naive CD4+ T cells from blood. The sequence was collected from a woman younger than 30 with type 1 diabetes.

The CDR3 nucleotides are TGTGCCAGTAGTACCCTAGCGGGCCGCACAGATACGCAGTATTTT. It codes for CASSTLAGRTDTQYF. The J gene is TRBJ2-3, the V gene TRBV19; 8 bases map to TRBD2. The CDR3 length is 15 residues. Trimming took 4 bases from V and 1 from J; bases not matched to a gene: 4. CDR1 is LNHDA and CDR2 is SQIVND in the germline V gene (reference sequence).